This T cell receptor (beta chain) originates from a study of OX40 agonist ivuxolimab in advanced cancers. Study summary: The study gave patients intravenous ivuxolimab at 0.01 to 10 mg/kg every 2 weeks. Patients undergoing dose escalation presented with hepatocellular carcinoma, melanoma, renal cell or head and neck cancer.

V lost 5 bases, J lost 2 bases, and 13 bases lay in between. Germline V lookup: CDR1 LNHDA, CDR2 SQIVND (reference sequence). This CDR3 comprises 14 residues. A word on this clone: The antigen remains undetermined.

Profiling relied on immunoSEQ multiplex PCR, and the TCRdb table lists in-frame clones only, not all of them. Of some 86,000 clones listed, approximately 90% are singletons. Study-wide points: Some nonresponders additionally presented with little normalized T-cell clonal expansion.

Blood sampling took place at baseline, cycle 4 day 1, and cycle 7 day 1. This TCR derives from an adult with an advanced solid tumor such as melanoma, head and neck, liver or kidney cancer. J is TRBJ2-7 and V is TRBV19, with D possibly called TRBD1 or TRBD2 (5 bases each). Sequenced material: CD4+ or CD8+ T cells sorted from blood, taken in a trial of the OX40 agonist ivuxolimab. In DNA form, the CDR3 reads TGTGCCAGTAGTGTCCGGGACGGACCCTACGAGCAGTACTTC. As protein: CASSVRDGPYEQYF.